This entry lists 27 T cell receptor beta chains sequenced from one sample in a study of Ad26.COV2.S vaccination and SARS-CoV-2 variants. Profiled with immunoSEQ multiplex PCR; TCRdb holds only in-frame clones, not every one. Among 360,000 or so clones listed, around 86% were seen once. Regarding treatment: roughly 19 received Ad26.COV2.S at low or high dose, single or two shots; 5 received placebo; per-sample allocation not given. Vaccine and placebo recipients were sampled on day 63 after the first injection. The starting material was peripheral blood, obtained in a trial of Ad26.COV2.S vaccine versus placebo. The receptors here all came from a person aged 18-65 years who received the Ad26.COV2.S COVID-19 vaccine or a placebo.

The J gene is TRBJ2-1, the V gene TRBV7-3; D gene uncertain. The CDR3 has 12 amino acids. Germline-derived CDR1 and CDR2 are SGHTA and FQGTGA. Trimming cost V 2 bases and J 8 bases, with 7 bases left between them. CDR3 protein: CASSLGGDEQFF. CDR3 nucleotides: TGTGCCAGCAGCTTAGGTGGGGATGAGCAGTTCTTC.

This clone was recorded only once. The V call is TRBV5-5, the J call TRBJ2-1; 9 bases are shared with TRBD1. Trimming cost V 0 bases and J 5 bases; bases outside gene matches: 9. Germline-derived CDR1 and CDR2 are SGHKS and YYEKEE (reference sequence). The length of the CDR3 is 17 residues. This CDR3 is CASSLGPGTGYNNEQFF. The CDR3, as DNA: TGTGCCAGCAGCTTGGGCCCCGGGACAGGGTATAACAATGAGCAGTTCTTC.

The V gene is TRBV20-1, the J gene TRBJ1-2, with a tentative D call TRBD1 (6 bases). Germline CDR1 reads DFQATT; CDR2 reads SNEGSKA (reference sequence). Trimming stripped 0 bases from V and 14 bases from J, with 13 bases between. This CDR3 has 11 amino acids. This CDR3 is CSARETDRETF. The CDR3 DNA reads as TGCAGTGCTAGAGAGACGGACAGAGAGACCTTC.

This sequence joins TRBV24-1 and TRBJ2-3, with D uncertain. The V end lost 4 bases, the J end lost 4 bases, and 8 bases lay between the germline ends. The CDR3 loop spans 13 amino acids. The germline CDR1 and CDR2 sequences are KGHDR and SFDVKD. This CDR3 reads CATSDRSSDTQYF. The CDR3, as DNA: TGTGCCACCAGTGACCGCTCATCAGATACGCAGTATTTT.

CDR3 sequence reads: CASSLNLTGVGEQFF. As DNA, the CDR3 is TGTGCCAGCAGCTTGAACCTGACAGGGGTTGGTGAGCAGTTCTTC. The rearrangement uses TRBV7-9 and TRBJ2-1, with 8 bases aligning to TRBD1. CDR1 SEHNR and CDR2 FQNEAQ come from the germline V gene (reference sequence). V dropped 3 bases and J dropped 9; count of bases not matched to a gene: 10. CDR3 length: 15 amino acids.

The genes are TRBV7-2 and TRBJ1-2; no clear D gene. The germline gives CDR1 SGHTA, CDR2 FQGNSA. The CDR3 is 13 residues long. With 5 bases removed from V and 3 bases from J, the gap between germline ends came to 10 bases. The CDR3 reads CASSPAGDYGYTF. The DNA for the CDR3 is TGTGCCAGCAGCCCCGCCGGGGACTATGGCTACACCTTC.

The rearrangement joins TRBV7-8 to TRBJ2-5; D is possibly TRBD1 (6 bases). The CDR3 is made up of 14 amino acids. Looked up from germline, CDR1 is SGHVS and CDR2 is FQNEAQ. V lost 5 bases and J 6 bases, leaving 16 bases between the germline ends. The CDR3 is CASSRTQGLQTQYF. Written as DNA, the CDR3 is TGTGCCAGCAGCCGAACCCAGGGGCTGCAGACCCAGTACTTC.

The chain couples TRBV12-3 or TRBV12-4 to TRBJ1-2, with D unresolved. The CDR3 extends over 12 amino acids. Trimming left V 2 bases short and J 8 bases short, with 9 bases between. CDR3 bases: TGTGCCAGCAGTTTATTGGGTACCGGCTACACCTTC. Translation gives CASSLLGTGYTF.

This sequence joins TRBV18 and TRBJ2-1; 9 bases line up with TRBD1. The CDR3 totals 16 residues. Trimming removed 4 bases from V and 9 bases from J; junction bases left unmatched: 13. From germline, CDR1 is KGHSH and CDR2 LQKENI. The CDR3 here is CASSRDRGELSGEQFF. CDR3 coding DNA: TGTGCCAGCTCACGAGACAGGGGGGAATTGAGCGGTGAGCAGTTCTTC.

The chain is built from TRBV5-1 and TRBJ2-5; D is unclear. Germline CDR1 is SGHRS and CDR2 is YFSETQ. Trimming cost V 0 bases and J 2 bases, with 8 bases left between them. This CDR3 has 14 amino acids. The chain's CDR3 is CASSLGVYQETQYF. The CDR3 nucleotides are TGCGCCAGCAGCTTGGGAGTGTATCAAGAGACCCAGTACTTC.

The J gene is TRBJ2-2, the V gene TRBV29-1, with D unclear. There are 13 residues in the CDR3. Germline V CDR1 and CDR2: SQVTM, ANQGSEA. V dropped 5 bases and J dropped 1 base, with 8 bases sitting between them. CDR3 in amino acids: CSVQWENTGELFF. CDR3 in DNA: TGCAGCGTTCAGTGGGAGAACACCGGGGAGCTGTTTTTT.

The gene calls are TRBV30 and TRBJ2-5; TRBD1 matches 9 bases. The CDR3 is 15 amino acids. J was trimmed by 5 bases and V by 0 bases; bases with no gene match: 7. Germline V gene lookup returns CDR1 GTSNPN and CDR2 SVGIG (reference sequence). CDR3 sequence (DNA): TGTGCCTGGAGTGTAAGGACAGGGGTGTGGGAGACCCAGTACTTC. It translates to CAWSVRTGVWETQYF.

The chain combines TRBV7-9 with TRBJ2-3, with 12 nucleotides matching TRBD1. CDR3 length: 16 residues. Germline values: CDR1 SEHNR, CDR2 FQNEAQ (reference sequence). V shed 5 bases and J 5 bases; nucleotides not matched to a gene: 8. This CDR3 reads CASSIPGTGGQDTQYF. CDR3 nucleotides: TGTGCCAGCAGCATCCCCGGGACAGGGGGCCAAGATACGCAGTATTTT.

The chain carries TRBV5-1 and TRBJ1-4, with D perhaps matching TRBD1 (6 bases). Trimming shortened V by 4 bases and J by 0 bases, and 13 bases separated the two germline ends. The CDR3 length is 16 residues. Germline V CDR1 and CDR2: SGHRS, YFSETQ. The CDR3 nucleotides are TGCGCCAGCAGCCCGGCGGCAGGGGCAACTAATGAAAAACTGTTTTTT. This translates into CASSPAAGATNEKLFF.

This clone showed up just a few times. V is TRBV19 and J is TRBJ1-2; D is perhaps TRBD1 (5 bases). Germline CDR1 LNHDA, CDR2 SQIVND (reference sequence). V lost 4 bases, J lost 1 base, and 10 bases lay in between. CDR3 size: 14 residues. CDR3 in DNA: TGTGCCAGTAGTACATCTCAGGGTAACTATGGCTACACCTTC. Amino acids: CASSTSQGNYGYTF.

V usage is TRBV6-1 and J usage is TRBJ1-1, with D hard to call. Germline CDR1 and CDR2: MNHNS and SASEGT. The CDR3 is made up of 15 amino acids. V lost 2 bases to trimming and J lost 13 bases, with 23 bases between them. CDR3 residues: CASSEFSVSRPKGFF. The CDR3, as DNA: TGTGCCAGCAGTGAATTTTCCGTGTCGCGTCCCAAAGGTTTCTTT.

The J gene is TRBJ1-5, the V gene TRBV25-1; D gene uncertain. This CDR3 has 12 amino acids. V was clipped by 4 bases and J by 4 bases, with 5 bases between them. Germline V gives CDR1 MGHDK, CDR2 SYGVNS. DNA of the CDR3: TGTGCCAGCAGTGGAAGGAATCAGCCCCAGCATTTT. Its protein product is CASSGRNQPQHF.

The chain links TRBV19 to TRBJ2-7, with 7 bases aligning to TRBD2. This CDR3 is 15 amino acids long. Germline-derived CDR1 and CDR2 are LNHDA and SQIVND (reference sequence). V lost 1 base and J lost 7; bases outside the gene matches: 10. CDR3 nucleotides: TGTGCCAGTAGTATAGGAACTAGCGCCCCGGTAGAGCAGTACTTC. Translation: CASSIGTSAPVEQYF.

V gene TRBV3-1 (or the pseudogene TRBV3-2) combines with J gene TRBJ1-1; TRBD1 agrees at 7 bases. This CDR3 comprises 14 residues. CDR1 and CDR2 (germline): LGHDT, YNNKEL (reference sequence). V lost 2 bases, J lost 1 base, and 1 base stayed unmatched. CDR3 sequence: CASSQRDRNTEAFF. In DNA form, the CDR3 reads TGTGCCAGCAGCCAACGGGACAGGAACACTGAAGCTTTCTTT.

The chain links TRBV29-1 to TRBJ2-3, with 8 bases aligning to TRBD1. Trimming cost V 7 bases and J 1 base; bases outside gene matches: 4. The CDR3 is 13 residues long. CDR1 SQVTM and CDR2 ANQGSEA come from the germline V gene. The CDR3 reads CSAPGQGTDTQYF. DNA of the CDR3: TGCAGCGCCCCGGGACAGGGCACAGATACGCAGTATTTT.

The J gene is TRBJ1-1, the V gene TRBV5-1, with TRBD1 as a possible D gene (5 bases). The CDR3 extends over 15 amino acids. Germline values: CDR1 SGHRS, CDR2 YFSETQ. V was pared by 4 bases and J by 1 base, with 14 bases between. CDR3 nucleotide sequence: TGCGCCAGCAGCCTGGGGCGGGGCCCGAACACTGAAGCTTTCTTT. It codes for CASSLGRGPNTEAFF.

The genes are TRBV18 and TRBJ1-4; no reliable D call. Trimming pared 4 bases from V and 3 bases from J, leaving 18 bases between. The CDR3 length is 17 residues. Per the germline V gene, CDR1 is KGHSH and CDR2 is LQKENI. The chain's CDR3 is CASSRGVSASANEKLFF. CDR3 nucleotide sequence: TGTGCCAGCTCACGAGGAGTGAGTGCATCGGCTAATGAAAAACTGTTTTTT.

There are many counts of this clone. The chain links TRBV30 to TRBJ1-3; D remains unclear. The CDR3 is made up of 12 amino acids. V lost 4 bases, J lost 4 bases, and 8 bases lay in between. Per the germline V gene, CDR1 is GTSNPN and CDR2 is SVGIG (reference sequence). The CDR3 DNA sequence: TGTGCCTGGACCCTCGGGGGAAACACCATATATTTT. Its protein is CAWTLGGNTIYF.

This chain connects TRBV3-1 (or the pseudogene TRBV3-2) to TRBJ2-3; D possibly matches TRBD1 or TRBD2 (5 bases each). CDR1 LGHDT and CDR2 YNNKEL come from the germline V gene (reference sequence). With 4 bases removed from V and 2 bases from J, the gap between germline ends came to 10 bases. This CDR3 is 14 amino acids long. The CDR3 sequence: CASSLGTPTDTQYF. CDR3 nucleotide sequence: TGTGCCAGCAGCCTCGGGACCCCCACAGATACGCAGTATTTT.

The chain joins TRBV10-3 to TRBJ1-4, with D possibly matching TRBD1 (6 bases). Germline lookup yields CDR1 ENHRY and CDR2 SYGVKD. Between the trimmed V and J ends, which lost 5 bases and 6 bases, there was a span of 13 bases. The CDR3 contains 14 residues. CDR3 residues: CAISSQGGHEKLFF. CDR3 bases: TGTGCCATCAGTTCACAGGGAGGGCATGAAAAACTGTTTTTT.

The rearrangement joins TRBV29-1 to TRBJ2-5, with D perhaps being TRBD1 or TRBD2 (5 bases each). The CDR3 is made up of 14 amino acids. Germline V gene lookup returns CDR1 SQVTM and CDR2 ANQGSEA. V gave up 4 bases and J gave up 5 bases, with 17 bases separating them. The DNA of the CDR3 is TGCAGCGTTGCGTCGGGGCTTCGAGTGGAGACCCAGTACTTC. Translating it yields CSVASGLRVETQYF.

The chain employs TRBV30 and TRBJ2-5, with D unclear. The CDR3 consists of 11 residues. Germline V gene lookup returns CDR1 GTSNPN and CDR2 SVGIG (reference sequence). V shed 5 bases and J shed 2 bases, with 6 bases lying between them. The CDR3 protein is CAWDVQETQYF. In DNA, the CDR3 is TGTGCCTGGGACGTGCAAGAGACCCAGTACTTC. Full variable domain (outside the CDR3, taken from reference TRBV30 and TRBJ2-5): SQTIHQWPATLVQPVGSPLSLECTVEGTSNPNLYWYRQAAGRGLQLLFYSVGIGQISSEVPQNLSASRPQDRQFILSSKKLLLSDSGFYLCAWDVQETQYFGPGTRLLVL.